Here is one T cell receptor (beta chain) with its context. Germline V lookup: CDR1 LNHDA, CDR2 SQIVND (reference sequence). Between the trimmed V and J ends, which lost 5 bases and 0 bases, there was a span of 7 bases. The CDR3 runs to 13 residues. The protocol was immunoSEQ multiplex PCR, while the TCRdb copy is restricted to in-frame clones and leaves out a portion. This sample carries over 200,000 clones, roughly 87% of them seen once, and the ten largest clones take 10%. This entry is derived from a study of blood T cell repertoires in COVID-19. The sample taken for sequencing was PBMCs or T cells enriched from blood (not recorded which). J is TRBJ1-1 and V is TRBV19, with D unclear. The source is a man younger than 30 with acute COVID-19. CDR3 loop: CASSRSLNTEAFF. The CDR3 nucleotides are TGTGCCAGTAGTCGTAGCCTGAACACTGAAGCTTTCTTT.